This entry describes one TCR beta chain. What it recognizes is unknown. This record belongs to a study of T cell responses to AZD1222 COVID-19 vaccine. Study-level findings and limits: The CD4 TCRs associated with vaccination extended across spike and predominated at 160-218 and 743-854. A rise in Spike-specific TCR breadth and depth followed two AZD1222 doses.

Assay: immunoSEQ multiplex PCR; the TCRdb copy retains only in-frame clones and omits some. The sample records 90,000 to 150,000 clones, 88% being singletons. The CDR3 has 13 amino acids. With 3 bases removed from V and 10 bases from J, the gap between germline ends came to 11 bases. Germline V gene data show CDR1 as SGHNT and CDR2 as YYREEE (reference sequence). The chain employs TRBV5-4 and TRBJ1-6; D ambiguous. Sequenced here: peripheral blood, sampled on day 0 of AZD1222 vaccination. The receptor was derived from an adult in good health. The CDR3, as DNA: TGTGCCAGCAGCTCGTTCGAAGGCTCACCCCTCCACTTT. Its translation is CASSSFEGSPLHF.